The T cell receptor beta chain under discussion was sequenced for a study of T cells after yellow fever vaccination. Broader study findings: At around 95% for CD4 and just over 85% for CD8, most primary-vaccination clones showed up again after the booster.

5'RACE template switching added a universal primer site and UMIs to TCR cDNA. TCRdb processed the 5' RACE reads anew with MiXCR; each CDR3 protein has one entry. The sample lists hundreds of thousands of distinct CDR3 sequences, about 7.8% seen once, with approximately 15% in the top ten. The CDR3 covers 14 residues. V was cut by 4 bases and J by 3 bases, with 9 bases left in between. Germline CDR1 is LGHDT and CDR2 is YNNKEL (reference sequence). This clonotype was seen many times. The antigen remains undetermined. The chain combines TRBV3-1 with TRBJ2-2; possibly TRBD1 for D (6 bases). This receptor was obtained from a man younger than 30 who received the YFV17D yellow fever vaccine. This specimen was PBMCs, taken roughly seven weeks after the first yellow fever vaccination. CDR3 coding DNA: TGTGCCAGCAGCCCCCCAGGGGACACCGGGGAGCTGTTTTTT. It yields the protein CASSPPGDTGELFF.